This passage covers 28 T cell receptor beta chains from one sample sequenced in a study of T-cell memory formation after mild COVID-19. One entry per CDR3 protein, called by TCRdb with MiXCR from the 5' RACE reads. The sample contains about 340,000 distinct CDR3 sequences, 21% of which appear only once. Sequencing used PBMCs or a T cell subset sorted from them (not recorded which). These receptors were taken from an adult woman who had mild COVID-19 (a few samples of this study predate the infection). Cell type and time point are not known.

V usage is TRBV29-1 and J usage is TRBJ1-2, with no clear D. Trimming cost V 3 bases and J 8 bases, with 13 bases left between them. Germline V CDR1 and CDR2: SQVTM, ANQGSEA. The CDR3 has 12 residues. CDR3 loop: CSVDSQQRGYTF. CDR3 nucleotides: TGCAGCGTTGACAGTCAACAGCGGGGCTACACCTTC. Based on the CDR3 plus reference TRBV29-1 and TRBJ1-2, the full variable domain is SAVISQKPSRDICQRGTSLTIQCQVDSQVTMMFWYRQQPGQSLTLIATANQGSEATYESGFVIDKFPISRPNLTFSTLTVSNMSPEDSSIYLCSVDSQQRGYTFGSGTRLTVV.

The genes are TRBV27 and TRBJ2-1; D possibly uses TRBD1 or TRBD2 (5 bases each). This CDR3 has 14 residues. CDR1 and CDR2 from the germline V gene are MNHEY and SMNVEV (reference sequence). V was pared by 8 bases and J by 1 base, with 12 bases between. The DNA for the CDR3 is TGTGCCAGCGGCCCGGGGCCTTCCTACAATGAGCAGTTCTTC. It encodes CASGPGPSYNEQFF.

This clonotype was observed a handful of times. V gene TRBV3-1 combines with J gene TRBJ2-7; 7 bases align to TRBD1. Germline assignment: CDR1 LGHDT and CDR2 YNNKEL (reference sequence). V was clipped by 1 base and J by 5 bases; unmatched bases: 2. CDR3 length: 13 amino acids. The CDR3 nucleotides are TGTGCCAGCAGCCAAGGAACAGGGGACGAGCAGTACTTC. It is translated as CASSQGTGDEQYF.

In DNA, the CDR3 is TGTGCCAGCAGCTTGGAACAGGACGTCACTGAAGCTTTCTTT. It translates to CASSLEQDVTEAFF. V usage is TRBV5-5 and J usage is TRBJ1-1, with D possibly being TRBD1 (5 bases). Trimming pared 0 bases from V and 4 bases from J, leaving 10 bases between. CDR3 length equals 14 residues. From germline, CDR1 is SGHKS and CDR2 YYEKEE (reference sequence).

CDR3 residues: CAISDHRGQEHLNTEAFF. Written as DNA, the CDR3 is TGTGCCATCAGTGATCACCGGGGACAGGAACATTTGAACACTGAAGCTTTCTTT. The chain links TRBV10-3 to TRBJ1-1, with TRBD1 matching 8 bases. Trimming removed 3 bases from V and 0 bases from J; junction bases left unmatched: 12. The germline V gene encodes CDR1 ENHRY and CDR2 SYGVKD. This CDR3 spans 18 amino acids.

The CDR3 bases are TGTGCCAGCAGCTTACCTTCGAACACTGAAGCTTTCTTT. This sequence encodes CASSLPSNTEAFF. The rearrangement uses TRBV7-2 and TRBJ1-1, with D unclear. V was shortened by 2 bases and J by 1 base, with 5 bases between the two germline ends. In germline, CDR1 is SGHTA, CDR2 FQGNSA. CDR3 length equals 13 residues.

The rearrangement links TRBV20-1 to TRBJ1-1, with unresolved D. The germline V and J ends were trimmed by 3 bases and 5 bases, with 7 bases remaining between them. The CDR3 is 11 residues long. Germline CDR1 reads DFQATT; CDR2 reads SNEGSKA (reference sequence). The CDR3 sequence: CSASLVTEAFF. The CDR3 DNA sequence: TGCAGTGCTAGCTTGGTTACTGAAGCTTTCTTT.

For this clonotype: Just one base apart from a much larger clone, this may be a read error. This rearrangement joins TRBV20-1 to TRBJ1-2; 8 nucleotides line up with TRBD1. This CDR3 is 15 amino acids long. Trimming cost V 1 base and J 6 bases; bases outside gene matches: 10. Germline V gene lookup returns CDR1 DFQATT and CDR2 SNEGSKA (reference sequence). CDR3 residues: CSARVTQGAKDGYTF. The CDR3 DNA is TGCAGTGCTAGAGTGACCCAGGGGGCTAAGGATGGCTACACCTTC.

For the CDR3, the DNA is TGTGCCAGCAGCCCGCTGGGGGTCTCCTACAATGAGCAGTTCTTC. Residues: CASSPLGVSYNEQFF. The chain couples TRBV7-6 to TRBJ2-1, with D perhaps TRBD1 or TRBD2 (5 bases each). The germline V and J ends were trimmed by 5 bases and 0 bases, with 11 bases remaining between them. The CDR3 extends over 15 amino acids. Per the germline V gene, CDR1 is SGHVS and CDR2 is FNYEAQ. Drawing the rest from reference TRBV7-6 and TRBJ2-1, the complete variable domain is GAGVSQSPRYKVTKRGQDVALRCDPISGHVSLYWYRQALGQGPEFLTYFNYEAQQDKSGLPNDRFSAERPEGSISTLTIQRTEQRDSAMYRCASSPLGVSYNEQFFGPGTRLTVL.

The rearrangement joins TRBV20-1 to TRBJ2-1; D gene unclear. The germline V gene encodes CDR1 DFQATT and CDR2 SNEGSKA (reference sequence). Trimming stripped 2 bases from V and 8 bases from J, with 16 bases between. The CDR3 length is 14 residues. The CDR3, as DNA: TGCAGTGCTAGAAGACCCCTCCATCGGGATGAGCAGTTCTTC. Translation gives CSARRPLHRDEQFF.

In this sample, this clonotype turned up a few times. The chain carries TRBV9 and TRBJ2-5, with 7 nucleotides matching TRBD1. V lost 3 bases and J lost 4; bases outside the gene matches: 6. CDR3 length: 14 amino acids. Germline values: CDR1 SGDLS, CDR2 YYNGEE. The CDR3: CASSEQGSSETQYF. DNA of the CDR3: TGTGCCAGCAGCGAACAGGGGAGTTCAGAGACCCAGTACTTC.

This chain joins TRBV20-1 and TRBJ1-2; a weak D match, TRBD1 (6 bases). The CDR3 length is 13 residues. Per the germline V gene, CDR1 is DFQATT and CDR2 is SNEGSKA (reference sequence). V was shortened by 6 bases and J by 3 bases, with 14 bases between the two germline ends. This chain's CDR3 is CSARRGGDYGYTF. The CDR3 DNA reads as TGCAGTGCCAGGAGGGGGGGGGACTATGGCTACACCTTC.

This clonotype has more than one count but fewer than ten. The chain is built from TRBV6-2 or TRBV6-3 and TRBJ2-2; D not certain. Trimming stripped 5 bases from V and 5 bases from J, with 9 bases between. CDR1 is MNHEY, CDR2 SVGEGT, per germline. CDR3 length: 13 residues. CDR3 amino acids: CASSHRRTGELFF. In DNA form, the CDR3 reads TGTGCCAGCAGTCACAGACGGACCGGGGAGCTGTTTTTT.

V gene TRBV9 combines with J gene TRBJ2-3; 8 bases line up with TRBD2. The CDR3 runs to 17 residues. Germline CDR1 reads SGDLS; CDR2 reads YYNGEE. After removal of 5 bases from V and 5 bases from J, the junction contained 16 bases not matched to a gene. CDR3 coding DNA: TGTGCCAGCAGTCTACGATTGACTAGCGATATCAAAGATACGCAGTATTTT. Its translation: CASSLRLTSDIKDTQYF. The complete variable domain, with remaining parts taken from reference TRBV9 and TRBJ2-3, reads DSGVTQTPKHLITATGQRVTLRCSPRSGDLSVYWYQQSLDQGLQFLIQYYNGEERAKGNILERFSAQQFPDLHSELNLSSLELGDSALYFCASSLRLTSDIKDTQYFGPGTRLTVL.

The gene calls are TRBV15 and TRBJ1-1; D remains ambiguous. V lost 1 base to trimming and J lost 1 base, with 16 bases between them. The germline gives CDR1 LNHNV, CDR2 YYDKDF (reference sequence). The CDR3 runs to 17 residues. The CDR3 DNA reads as TGTGCCACCAGCAGAGCGGGCAGGTTAGGTGAGAACACTGAAGCTTTCTTT. It encodes CATSRAGRLGENTEAFF.

This clonotype was observed a handful of times. The V gene is TRBV12-3 or TRBV12-4, the J gene TRBJ1-1, with D possibly being TRBD1 (5 bases). The CDR3 is made up of 13 amino acids. V shed 11 bases and J shed 4 bases, with 17 bases lying between them. The CDR3 sequence is CAPSQGRCTEAFF. The CDR3, as DNA: TGTGCCCCCAGCCAGGGTCGGTGCACTGAAGCTTTCTTT.

This clonotype was detected only a few times. V and J are TRBV6-5 and TRBJ1-1; 9 bases are shared with TRBD1. The CDR3 runs to 15 residues. The germline gives CDR1 MNHEY, CDR2 SVGAGI. V trimming: 6 bases; J trimming: 6 bases; junction bases outside the gene matches: 11. The CDR3 reads CASRIPDRGDAEAFF. The CDR3 nucleotides read TGTGCCAGCAGAATTCCGGACAGGGGAGATGCTGAAGCTTTCTTT.

This chain connects TRBV6-2 or TRBV6-3 to TRBJ2-1; D might be TRBD1 (6 bases). V was shortened by 5 bases and J by 6 bases, with 8 bases between the two germline ends. The CDR3 has 12 amino acids. Germline CDR1 is MNHEY and CDR2 is SVGEGT. CDR3 in DNA: TGTGCCAGCAGTACAGGGTTCAATGAGCAGTTCTTC. This codes for CASSTGFNEQFF.

This clonotype was seen just once. The chain has TRBV7-2 and TRBJ2-1, with 10 bases aligning to TRBD2. Germline V gene lookup returns CDR1 SGHTA and CDR2 FQGNSA. J gave up 8 bases and V 5 bases, and 18 bases lay outside the gene matches. The length of the CDR3 is 18 residues. The DNA for the CDR3 is TGTGCCAGCAGCAGACGCCTCTCTAGCGGGAGCATCCCATATGAGCAGTTCTTC. Translating gives CASSRRLSSGSIPYEQFF.

The chain couples TRBV6-1 to TRBJ2-7, with 7 positions matching TRBD1. Germline CDR1 is MNHNS and CDR2 is SASEGT. The CDR3 spans 15 residues. V gave up 7 bases and J gave up 6 bases; unmatched junction bases: 15. This chain's CDR3 is CASTSLRDSPSEQYF. In DNA, the CDR3 is TGTGCCAGCACTTCCCTCCGGGACAGCCCCTCCGAGCAGTACTTC.

The table lists this clonotype with a few counts. This chain joins TRBV18 and TRBJ1-2; 12 bases match TRBD1. The CDR3 loop spans 14 amino acids. CDR1 and CDR2 (germline): KGHSH, LQKENI. The J segment lost 4 bases and the V segment lost 5 bases, leaving 2 bases of the junction unmatched. CDR3 sequence (DNA): TGTGCCAGCTCAACGGGACAGGGGGCCTATGGCTACACCTTC. Amino acids: CASSTGQGAYGYTF. The variable domain in full, completed from reference TRBV18 and TRBJ1-2, reads NAGVMQNPRHLVRRRGQEARLRCSPMKGHSHVYWYRQLPEEGLKFMVYLQKENIIDESGMPKERFSAEFPKEGPSILRIQQVVRGDSAAYFCASSTGQGAYGYTFGSGTRLTVV.

This clonotype showed up just a few times. V gene TRBV7-8 combines with J gene TRBJ2-7, with 15 bases that match TRBD2. Looked up from germline, CDR1 is SGHVS and CDR2 is FQNEAQ. The ends lost 1 base at V and 0 bases at J; junction bases unmatched: 4. The CDR3 covers 18 residues. The CDR3 spells CASSLVGTSGRFSYEQYF. CDR3 nucleotides: TGTGCCAGCAGCTTAGTAGGGACTAGCGGGAGGTTCTCCTACGAGCAGTACTTC. Together with reference TRBV7-8 and TRBJ2-7, the CDR3 gives the full variable domain: GAGVSQSPRYKVAKRGQDVALRCDPISGHVSLFWYQQALGQGPEFLTYFQNEAQLDKSGLPSDRFFAERPEGSVSTLKIQRTQQEDSAVYLCASSLVGTSGRFSYEQYFGPGTRLTVT.

This clonotype was seen only a few times. This chain links TRBV9 with TRBJ2-7, with D possibly matching TRBD2 (5 bases). The V and J ends lost 0 bases and 0 bases respectively, with 10 bases between them. This CDR3 comprises 15 residues. Germline values: CDR1 SGDLS, CDR2 YYNGEE. The CDR3 protein is CASSVDSGFSYEQYF. The CDR3 DNA sequence: TGTGCCAGCAGCGTAGATTCGGGGTTCTCCTACGAGCAGTACTTC.

This clonotype was detected only a few times. The chain links TRBV6-5 to TRBJ1-2, with D possibly TRBD1 on 6 matching bases. CDR3 length equals 15 residues. V shed 5 bases and J shed 2 bases, with 15 bases lying between them. Germline V gene data show CDR1 as MNHEY and CDR2 as SVGAGI. The chain's CDR3 is CASSVQGRQNYGYTF. The CDR3 region has the DNA TGTGCCAGCAGTGTACAGGGCAGGCAGAACTATGGCTACACCTTC.

The J gene is TRBJ1-1, the V gene TRBV20-1, with 7 bases aligning to TRBD1. Germline trimming cut 3 bases from V and 4 bases from J; bases unmatched to any gene: 5. The CDR3 has 13 amino acids. Per germline, CDR1 DFQATT and CDR2 SNEGSKA (reference sequence). The CDR3 region has the DNA TGCAGTGCTAGGCTGACAGGGAGCACTGAAGCTTTCTTT. This codes for CSARLTGSTEAFF.

This clonotype has more than one count but fewer than ten. The chain employs TRBV6-1 and TRBJ2-5, with 14 bases lining up with TRBD2. The CDR3 totals 15 residues. With 8 bases clipped from V and 4 bases from J, the junction kept 6 bases outside the gene matches. Germline values: CDR1 MNHNS, CDR2 SASEGT. CDR3 sequence: CASDGLAGGGETQYF. Here the CDR3 DNA reads TGTGCCAGCGATGGACTAGCGGGGGGCGGAGAGACCCAGTACTTC.

This clonotype was counted between two and nine times. The chain recombines TRBV20-1 with TRBJ2-1; 7 nucleotides line up with TRBD2. Germline CDR1 is DFQATT and CDR2 is SNEGSKA (reference sequence). Trimming at V came to 3 bases and at J to 0 bases, leaving 5 bases not matched to a gene. The CDR3 is 15 amino acids. CDR3: CSARPASGSYNEQFF. The CDR3 nucleotides read TGCAGTGCTAGGCCAGCTAGCGGCTCCTACAATGAGCAGTTCTTC.

This clonotype was observed a handful of times. This chain joins TRBV12-3 or TRBV12-4 and TRBJ1-4; tentative D call: TRBD1 (5 bases). V was trimmed by 10 bases and J by 6 bases, leaving 15 bases between them. The CDR3 sequence is 13 residues long. The CDR3 spells CATSYSGDEKLFF. DNA for the CDR3: TGTGCCACCTCGTATTCGGGGGATGAAAAACTGTTTTTT.